This is a list of T cell receptor beta chains from one sample in a study of shared clonotypes between healthy human individuals. Clones were sequenced by immunoSEQ multiplex PCR, and TCRdb holds only the in-frame ones, with some missing. The sample contains about 710,000 clones, 73% of which appear only once. Sequencing was carried out using memory CD4+ T cells sorted from blood. The source is a woman in her 30s in good health. Both conserved end residues are part of each CDR3. D genes are given only for firm matches. Some rows mark clone size as missing; the rest say once, few, many or name a class of expanded clone.

once	TRBJ1-5	TRBV6-5	-	TGTGCCAGCAGTTTAGGGGGGGCAGGGCAGCCCCAGCATTTT	CASSLGGAGQPQHF
-	TRBJ1-2	TRBV6-5	-	TGTGCCAGCAGGACACGGGAAGAAGGCTATGGCTACACCTTC	CASRTREEGYGYTF
once	TRBJ2-7	TRBV6-1	-	TGTGCCAGCAGTGAAATAGGGAGGGGGAACTACGAGCAGTACTTC	CASSEIGRGNYEQYF
-	TRBJ1-1	TRBV5-1	-	TGCGCCAGCAGCGGGAGGGGGTTGAACACTGAAGCTTTCTTT	CASSGRGLNTEAFF
-	TRBJ2-7	TRBV10-1	TRBD1	TGCGCCAGCAGTGATACAGGGGGTCCCCTCAAGCAGTACTTC	CASSDTGGPLKQYF
once	TRBJ2-6	TRBV18	-	TGTGCCAGCTCATCGACGAGCTCTGGGGCCAACGTCCTGACTTTC	CASSSTSSGANVLTF
-	TRBJ2-7	TRBV7-9	-	TGTGCCAGCAGCTATCAAACAGGGAGAGAGCAGTACTTC	CASSYQTGREQYF
few	TRBJ1-5	TRBV2	-	TGTGCCAGCAGGCCCGATAGCAATCAGCCCCAGCATTTT	CASRPDSNQPQHF
-	TRBJ2-3	TRBV2	TRBD2	TGTGCCAGCAAAAGCGGGAGTGGCACAGATACGCAGTATTTT	CASKSGSGTDTQYF
once	TRBJ1-3	TRBV10-3	-	TGTGCCATCAGCGGACAGATCTCTGGAAACACCATATATTTT	CAISGQISGNTIYF
-	TRBJ1-4	TRBV10-3	-	TGTGCCATCAGCGCCAACAGGGCCACTAATGAAAAACTGTTTTTT	CAISANRATNEKLFF
-	TRBJ2-1	TRBV2	-	TGTGCCAGCAGTCTTATAAATGAGCAGTTCTTC	CASSLINEQFF
-	TRBJ2-1	TRBV6-1	-	TGTGCCAGCACTCCAGAAAGGGAGCAGTTCTTC	CASTPEREQFF
-	TRBJ2-3	TRBV11-3	-	TGTGCCAGCAGCTTAGTTCACAGATCAGATACGCAGTATTTT	CASSLVHRSDTQYF
-	TRBJ2-3	TRBV11-2	-	TGTGCCAGCAGCTTAGGGGCGAGCACAGATACGCAGTATTTT	CASSLGASTDTQYF
-	TRBJ2-7	TRBV28	TRBD1	TGTGCCAGCAGAACTGGGACAGGGGGAGTTGGCGAGCAGTACTTC	CASRTGTGGVGEQYF
-	TRBJ2-1	TRBV5-1	-	TGCGCCAGCAGCTTGACGAGTGGTGGCCTCCTCTACAATGAGCAGTTCTTC	CASSLTSGGLLYNEQFF
-	TRBJ1-2	TRBV28	-	TGTGCCAGCAGTCCGATAGGGGTTGGCTATGGCTACACCTTC	CASSPIGVGYGYTF
-	TRBJ2-1	TRBV13	TRBD2	TGTGCCAGCAGCCGACTAGCTCGTGAGCAGTTCTTC	CASSRLAREQFF
-	TRBJ2-3	TRBV28	TRBD2	TGTGCCAGCAGTTCCCGGGGGACTAGCGGGTGGATCCCAGATACGCAGTATTTT	CASSSRGTSGWIPDTQYF
-	TRBJ1-5	TRBV6-1	-	TGTGCCAGCAGTGACAGTCTTGGCAATCAGCCCCAGCATTTT	CASSDSLGNQPQHF
-	TRBJ2-7	TRBV15	TRBD2	TGTGCCACCAGCAGAGGTCGGCTAGCGGGGAGCTACGAGCAGTACTTC	CATSRGRLAGSYEQYF
few	TRBJ1-4	TRBV28	TRBD1	TGTGCCAGCAGTCCGGGACAGGGGGTCAGGGGTGAAAAACTGTTTTTT	CASSPGQGVRGEKLFF
-	TRBJ1-4	TRBV7-9	-	TGTGCCAGCAGCTTAGGCGAAGGTCCCGCGGCGCGCGAAAAACTGTTTTTT	CASSLGEGPAAREKLFF
-	TRBJ2-5	TRBV9	-	TGTGCCAGCAGCGTAGTCTTTAATTTCGGGGTCTACCAAGAGACCCAGTACTTC	CASSVVFNFGVYQETQYF
-	TRBJ1-1	TRBV15	-	TGTGCCACCAGGTTTTCAGGGGCGGATGAAGCTTTCTTT	CATRFSGADEAFF
-	TRBJ2-7	TRBV7-9	TRBD2	TGTGCCAGCAGCTTGGCGGGAGGGAGGTCCTACGAGCAGTACTTC	CASSLAGGRSYEQYF
-	TRBJ2-7	TRBV4-1	-	TGCGCCAGCAGCCAAGAAAGGACGGGACTCCTCTACGAGCAGTACTTC	CASSQERTGLLYEQYF
-	TRBJ2-7	TRBV6-5	-	TGTGTCTCTTTTGGGGGACGCTACGAGCAGTACTTC	CVSFGGRYEQYF